These 19 T cell receptor beta chains originate from one sample sequenced in a study of Ad26.COV2.S vaccination and SARS-CoV-2 variants. Sequencing used immunoSEQ multiplex PCR; TCRdb keeps in-frame clones, though not all of them. The table includes over 110,000 clones, 86% detected once. Sequencing was performed on peripheral blood, taken after recovery from COVID-19. These receptors were obtained from a human donor who had recovered from COVID-19.

The V and J genes are TRBV5-1 and TRBJ1-1; 9 nucleotides align to TRBD1. The V gene's germline CDR1 is SGHRS and CDR2 YFSETQ. The CDR3 consists of 18 residues. Trimming cost V 0 bases and J 0 bases; bases outside gene matches: 9. CDR3: CASSLGGGQGLMNTEAFF. The CDR3 DNA sequence: TGCGCCAGCAGCTTGGGGGGGGGACAGGGACTAATGAACACTGAAGCTTTCTTT.

This clone showed up just once. The gene calls are TRBV3-1 (or the pseudogene TRBV3-2) and TRBJ2-7, with D hard to call. Germline CDR1 LGHDT, CDR2 YNNKEL (reference sequence). This CDR3 is 12 amino acids long. V lost 6 bases, J lost 5 bases, and 11 bases lay in between. CDR3 DNA sequence: TGTGCCAGCAGGGGTAGTTTCCACGAGCAGTACTTC. Amino acid sequence: CASRGSFHEQYF.

The genes are TRBV7-2 and TRBJ1-3; D is unclear. Germline V gene sequence: CDR1 SGHTA, CDR2 FQGNSA. The V and J ends lost 1 base and 2 bases respectively, with 12 bases between them. The CDR3 extends over 16 amino acids. Written as DNA, the CDR3 is TGTGCCAGCAGCTTAGGGCCACTTCAAACTGGAAACACCATATATTTT. Protein: CASSLGPLQTGNTIYF.

The chain is built from TRBV15 and TRBJ2-7, with 11 bases lining up with TRBD1. Germline values: CDR1 LNHNV, CDR2 YYDKDF (reference sequence). J was trimmed by 5 bases and V by 2 bases; bases with no gene match: 8. This CDR3 comprises 16 residues. CDR3 amino acids: CATSRPFGQGANEQYF. In DNA, the CDR3 is TGTGCCACCAGCAGACCCTTCGGACAGGGGGCAAACGAGCAGTACTTC. The whole variable domain, remainder taken from reference TRBV15 and TRBJ2-7, is DAMVIQNPRYQVTQFGKPVTLSCSQTLNHNVMYWYQQKSSQAPKLLFHYYDKDFNNEADTPDNFQSRRPNTSFCFLDIRSPGLGDTAMYLCATSRPFGQGANEQYFGPGTRLTVT.

This clone was seen only once. This chain connects TRBV21-1 to TRBJ2-7; the listed D gene, TRBD1, was not tested against the DNA. TRBV21-1 is designated a pseudogene. The CDR3 contains 14 residues. The CDR3 bases are TGTGCCAGCAGCACAGGGGACCCGACCTACGAGCAGTACTTC. It translates to CASSTGDPTYEQYF.

The chain couples TRBV30 to TRBJ1-5; D call uncertain. In germline, CDR1 is GTSNPN, CDR2 SVGIG (reference sequence). V gave up 0 bases and J gave up 4 bases, with 7 bases separating them. The CDR3 extends over 13 amino acids. Written as DNA, the CDR3 is TGTGCCTGGAGTGTCTCGGGAAATCAGCCCCAGCATTTT. Translation gives CAWSVSGNQPQHF.

This clone has just a few counts. The chain joins TRBV11-2 to TRBJ1-1, with no clear D. In germline, CDR1 is SGHAT, CDR2 FQNNGV. The CDR3 consists of 15 residues. V lost 5 bases and J lost 1, with 14 bases in between. The CDR3 DNA reads as TGTGCCAGCAGCACGAGTCTCACGAAGAACACTGAAGCTTTCTTT. This codes for CASSTSLTKNTEAFF.

This clone was picked up one time. The chain is built from TRBV7-8 and TRBJ1-3; D call uncertain. Germline V lookup: CDR1 SGHVS, CDR2 FQNEAQ. Deletions cut 5 bases from V and 2 bases from J, with 10 bases between. This CDR3 region has 14 residues. The CDR3 sequence is CASSEDSTGNTIYF. DNA of the CDR3: TGTGCCAGCAGCGAGGACTCGACTGGAAACACCATATATTTT.

The rearrangement uses TRBV6-5 and TRBJ2-1, with D perhaps assigned TRBD1 or TRBD2 (5 bases each). This CDR3 comprises 14 residues. Germline V lookup: CDR1 MNHEY, CDR2 SVGAGI. The V gene lost 2 bases and the J gene lost 6 bases, with 11 bases spanning the gap. Written as DNA, the CDR3 is TGTGCCAGCAGTTACATCGGTGGGGGCAATGAGCAGTTCTTC. This sequence encodes CASSYIGGGNEQFF.

The chain carries TRBV6-2 or TRBV6-3 and TRBJ2-3; D is perhaps TRBD1 or TRBD2 (5 bases each). V was pared by 2 bases and J by 1 base, with 16 bases between. Per the germline V gene, CDR1 is MNHEY and CDR2 is SVGEGT. The CDR3 spans 17 residues. The CDR3 nucleotides are TGTGCCAGCAGTTACCCTACTTGGGGGTTCGGCACAGATACGCAGTATTTT. Amino acids: CASSYPTWGFGTDTQYF.

The chain carries TRBV28 and TRBJ1-5; 8 bases line up with TRBD1. CDR1 is MDHEN and CDR2 is SYDVKM in the germline V gene. The CDR3 has 14 amino acids. J lost 9 bases, V lost 3 bases, and 7 bases had no gene match. The CDR3 nucleotides read TGTGCCAGCAGTTTCTCTGGGACAGGACGGCCCCAGCATTTT. This gives the protein CASSFSGTGRPQHF.

The V gene is TRBV19, the J gene TRBJ1-4; D perhaps matches TRBD1 (5 bases). V lost 3 bases to trimming and J lost 10 bases, with 12 bases between them. The germline V gene has CDR1 LNHDA and CDR2 SQIVND (reference sequence). The CDR3 has 13 amino acids. CDR3 amino acids: CASSMVAGGKLFF. CDR3 DNA sequence: TGTGCCAGTAGTATGGTGGCCGGGGGAAAACTGTTTTTT.

This clone was detected ten times or more. The rearrangement joins TRBV7-9 to TRBJ1-1; D is unclear. Germline CDR1 and CDR2: SEHNR and FQNEAQ (reference sequence). The CDR3 is made up of 12 amino acids. V lost 1 base and J 9 bases, leaving 9 bases between the germline ends. This chain's CDR3 is CASSLEYHQAFF. CDR3 DNA sequence: TGTGCCAGCAGCTTAGAATACCACCAAGCTTTCTTT.

This clone was recorded once. The chain employs TRBV2 and TRBJ1-1; D ambiguous. The CDR3 runs to 13 residues. V was pared by 3 bases and J by 5 bases, with 10 bases between. Per germline, CDR1 SNHLY and CDR2 FYNNEI. CDR3 residues: CASSEGAVTEAFF. The CDR3 DNA sequence: TGTGCCAGCAGTGAGGGCGCTGTGACTGAAGCTTTCTTT.

The gene calls are TRBV15 and TRBJ2-5, with a possible D match to TRBD2 (5 bases). Germline CDR1 is LNHNV and CDR2 is YYDKDF (reference sequence). CDR3 size: 16 residues. Trimming took 2 bases from V and 5 from J, leaving 18 bases between them. The CDR3 sequence is CATSRPPRGPGETQYF. The CDR3 DNA sequence: TGTGCCACCAGCAGACCTCCTCGAGGGCCCGGGGAGACCCAGTACTTC.

This chain joins TRBV14 and TRBJ2-7, with TRBD1 matching 8 bases. V was clipped by 4 bases and J by 0 bases; unmatched bases: 5. The CDR3 runs 15 residues. CDR1 is SGHDN and CDR2 is FVKESK in the germline V gene. The chain's CDR3 is CASSPPGGLSYEQYF. In DNA form, the CDR3 reads TGTGCCAGCAGCCCACCAGGGGGCCTCTCCTACGAGCAGTACTTC.

V usage is TRBV27 and J usage is TRBJ2-3; D call uncertain. The CDR3 is 13 amino acids. Trimming shortened V by 5 bases and J by 7 bases, and 13 bases separated the two germline ends. Per the germline V gene, CDR1 is MNHEY and CDR2 is SMNVEV (reference sequence). DNA of the CDR3: TGTGCCAGCAGTACCGGACCTCTACATACGCAGTATTTT. The encoded protein is CASSTGPLHTQYF.

The CDR3: CATSRVQGKALFF. For the CDR3, the DNA is TGTGCCACCAGCAGGGTTCAGGGTAAAGCACTGTTTTTT. The V call is TRBV15, the J call TRBJ1-4, with TRBD1 as a possible D gene (5 bases). The length of the CDR3 is 13 residues. V shed 3 bases and J shed 13 bases, with 15 bases lying between them. Germline V lookup: CDR1 LNHNV, CDR2 YYDKDF (reference sequence).

The chain links TRBV6-2 or TRBV6-3 to TRBJ2-1; 10 nucleotides match TRBD1. Germline lookup yields CDR1 MNHEY and CDR2 SVGEGT. CDR3 length: 15 amino acids. With V trimmed by 5 bases and J by 5 bases, 6 bases remained unmatched. CDR3 protein: CASSDRDRGNNEQFF. CDR3 DNA: TGTGCCAGCAGTGACCGGGACAGGGGAAACAATGAGCAGTTCTTC.